A single T cell receptor (beta chain) is shown here with its context. Germline V CDR1 and CDR2: MNHNS, SASEGT. The CDR3 covers 16 residues. Trimming removed 4 bases at V and 6 bases at J, with 19 bases between. The sample originates from a study of yellow fever vaccine responses in identical twins. TCRdb ran MiXCR on the RT-PCR reads and lists one entry per CDR3 protein. The data hold roughly 320 distinct CDR3 sequences, with around 80% observed a single time. This receptor was obtained from a female donor who received the yellow fever vaccine. Sequencing used T cells from blood (PBMCs), unsorted or a sorted subset (not recorded which), obtained before or after yellow fever vaccination (not recorded which). The V gene is TRBV6-1, the J gene TRBJ1-5; D is unclear. The CDR3 region is CASSGWALLSSQPQHF. The CDR3 coding sequence is TGTGCCAGCAGTGGGTGGGCCTTGTTATCAAGTCAGCCCCAGCATTTT.